This TCR beta chain comes out of a study of T cell changes during pregnancy in multiple sclerosis. Clones were read by immunoSEQ multiplex PCR, and TCRdb kept only the in-frame ones, dropping some. The data contain 50,000 to 65,000 clones, 90% of them seen just once; the ten biggest clones take up over 5%. The length of the CDR3 is 15 residues. CDR1 is MNHEY, CDR2 SVGAGI, per germline. V was clipped by 7 bases and J by 2 bases; unmatched bases: 8. This clonotype was sampled from a female donor in good health, enrolled as a control in a pregnancy study. The gene calls are TRBV6-5 and TRBJ2-5; TRBD2 agrees at 9 bases. Sequenced material: peripheral blood, taken in the third trimester of pregnancy. The CDR3 spells CASKKAGGHQETQYF. The CDR3 DNA follows: TGTGCCAGCAAGAAAGCGGGGGGTCATCAAGAGACCCAGTACTTC.